The next 15 T cell receptor beta chains were all read from a single sample in a study of blood T cells in healthy people across ages. Next came a second PCR, run for about 6 to 12 cycles, which used a sample-barcoded 5' primer along with a J-beta primer mix. TCRdb passed the 5' RACE reads through MiXCR, listing each CDR3 protein once. In the table there are fewer than 1.5 million distinct CDR3 sequences, approximately 42% of which are singletons. The specimen sequenced was blood. All receptors come from a woman aged 18-30 years in good health.

This clonotype was seen more than once but under ten times. The rearrangement links TRBV5-1 to TRBJ2-4; D may be TRBD2 (6 bases). Germline CDR1 SGHRS, CDR2 YFSETQ. V lost 3 bases, J lost 9 bases, and 22 bases lay in between. CDR3 length equals 16 residues. The CDR3 region has the DNA TGCGCCAGCAGCTCGGGGCGGATTGTAGCGGAAAGCATTCAGTACTTC. Amino acids: CASSSGRIVAESIQYF.

This clonotype occurred a few times. The V and J genes are TRBV10-3 and TRBJ2-6; 9 bases match TRBD1. Germline lookup yields CDR1 ENHRY and CDR2 SYGVKD. V shed 11 bases and J 1 base; nucleotides not matched to a gene: 6. CDR3 length equals 15 residues. The CDR3 sequence is CASATGGSGANVLTF. The CDR3, as DNA: TGTGCCTCTGCGACAGGGGGATCTGGGGCCAACGTCCTGACTTTC.

The table lists this clonotype with a few counts. The chain is built from TRBV7-9 and TRBJ2-3; D might be TRBD1 (5 bases). Trimming shortened V by 5 bases and J by 6 bases, and 15 bases separated the two germline ends. From germline, CDR1 is SEHNR and CDR2 FQNEAQ (reference sequence). The CDR3 is 14 residues long. For the CDR3, the DNA is TGTGCCAGCAGCACACGACAGTCGTCGGATACGCAGTATTTT. Encoded protein: CASSTRQSSDTQYF.

The chain joins TRBV10-3 to TRBJ2-5; D gene uncertain. This CDR3 has 13 amino acids. Deletions cut 3 bases from V and 11 bases from J, with 16 bases between. Germline lookup yields CDR1 ENHRY and CDR2 SYGVKD. CDR3 coding DNA: TGTGCCATCAGTGACTTTGGAACGGGTGAGCAGTACTTC. Translation: CAISDFGTGEQYF.

V is TRBV10-3 and J is TRBJ2-7; no firm D call. The V and J ends lost 5 bases and 1 base respectively, with 9 bases between them. Germline V gene sequence: CDR1 ENHRY, CDR2 SYGVKD. This CDR3 is 13 amino acids long. The CDR3 DNA is TGTGCCATCAGTTCGGCAGATTCCTACGAGCAGTACTTC. Translating it yields CAISSADSYEQYF.

This clonotype was seen a handful of times. CDR3 coding DNA: TGTGCCATCAGAAGCGGGCAGGGAGTCGATGGCTACACCTTC. It yields the protein CAIRSGQGVDGYTF. The chain joins TRBV10-3 to TRBJ1-2; perhaps TRBD1 as D (5 bases). There are 14 residues in the CDR3. Germline values: CDR1 ENHRY, CDR2 SYGVKD. V was trimmed by 6 bases and J by 6 bases, leaving 17 bases between them.

The genes are TRBV11-2 and TRBJ2-7, with D possibly being TRBD1 (6 bases). The V gene's germline CDR1 is SGHAT and CDR2 FQNNGV. The CDR3 has 13 amino acids. Trimming removed 6 bases at V and 1 base at J, with 10 bases between. CDR3 protein: CASRTGWSYEQYF. The CDR3 region has the DNA TGTGCCAGCAGAACAGGGTGGTCCTACGAGCAGTACTTC.

The chain links TRBV5-1 to TRBJ2-2; the D is unclear. Trimming removed 2 bases from V and 4 bases from J, with 12 bases in between. This CDR3 is 15 amino acids long. The germline CDR1 and CDR2 sequences are SGHRS and YFSETQ. The CDR3 region has the DNA TGCGCCAGCAGCTTTGTGTCGACGAGCACCGGGGAGCTGTTTTTT. It codes for CASSFVSTSTGELFF.

This clonotype has only a few counts. This sequence joins TRBV7-2 and TRBJ2-1, with D maybe TRBD2 (6 bases). V lost 5 bases to trimming and J lost 6 bases, with 11 bases between them. This CDR3 has 13 residues. CDR1 is SGHTA, CDR2 FQGNSA, per germline. The CDR3 loop is CASSGGTFNEQFF. The CDR3 nucleotides read TGTGCCAGCAGCGGCGGGACTTTCAATGAGCAGTTCTTC.

This clonotype appeared a few times. The gene calls are TRBV6-1 and TRBJ1-4; D possibly corresponds to TRBD1 (5 bases). CDR3 size: 15 residues. V was trimmed by 3 bases and J by 4 bases, leaving 12 bases between them. Per the germline V gene, CDR1 is MNHNS and CDR2 is SASEGT. This CDR3 is CASSDVGGVNEKLFF. CDR3 coding DNA: TGTGCCAGCAGTGATGTAGGAGGGGTTAATGAAAAACTGTTTTTT.

This clonotype occurred a few times. The genes are TRBV28 and TRBJ2-1; D tentatively fits TRBD1 or TRBD2 (5 bases each). Trimming removed 8 bases from V and 10 bases from J, with 30 bases in between. The CDR3 covers 17 residues. Germline loops: CDR1 MDHEN, CDR2 SYDVKM. The CDR3 region has the DNA TGTGCCAGCCCCTCCAACGGGGAAGGGACCACGCCGGGCGAGCAGTTCTTC. Amino acids: CASPSNGEGTTPGEQFF.

This clonotype was seen only a few times. The rearrangement joins TRBV20-1 to TRBJ2-1; 12 bases line up with TRBD2. The CDR3 extends over 13 amino acids. Germline CDR1 is DFQATT and CDR2 is SNEGSKA (reference sequence). CDR3 amino acids: CSGLAGSGGEQFF. The CDR3 DNA reads as TGCAGCGGACTAGCGGGATCGGGAGGTGAGCAGTTCTTC.

Only a few counts were recorded for this clonotype. This chain uses TRBV9 with TRBJ2-6, with D unresolved. The germline V gene has CDR1 SGDLS and CDR2 YYNGEE. The V gene lost 3 bases and the J gene lost 0 bases, with 13 bases spanning the gap. The CDR3 has 17 residues. CDR3 nucleotides: TGTGCCAGCAGCGGCCCGGGCTCGGGCTCTGGGGCCAACGTCCTGACTTTC. Translating gives CASSGPGSGSGANVLTF.

This clonotype was observed a few times. The chain combines TRBV20-1 with TRBJ2-4; TRBD2 agrees at 11 bases. This CDR3 has 18 amino acids. Losses at the gene ends were 6 bases for V and 13 bases for J; bases not matched to a gene: 26. Looked up from germline, CDR1 is DFQATT and CDR2 is SNEGSKA (reference sequence). The CDR3 region is CSAVGEGLAGQPVWEQYF. CDR3 in DNA: TGCAGTGCAGTGGGGGAAGGACTAGCGGGCCAACCGGTTTGGGAGCAGTACTTC.

The genes are TRBV7-9 and TRBJ1-1, with D unresolved. V was trimmed by 8 bases and J by 11 bases, leaving 15 bases between them. Germline lookup yields CDR1 SEHNR and CDR2 FQNEAQ (reference sequence). The CDR3 sequence is 11 residues long. CDR3 DNA sequence: TGTGCCAGCCGCGAGGCAGCGGAGGCTTTCTTT. Translating gives CASREAAEAFF.